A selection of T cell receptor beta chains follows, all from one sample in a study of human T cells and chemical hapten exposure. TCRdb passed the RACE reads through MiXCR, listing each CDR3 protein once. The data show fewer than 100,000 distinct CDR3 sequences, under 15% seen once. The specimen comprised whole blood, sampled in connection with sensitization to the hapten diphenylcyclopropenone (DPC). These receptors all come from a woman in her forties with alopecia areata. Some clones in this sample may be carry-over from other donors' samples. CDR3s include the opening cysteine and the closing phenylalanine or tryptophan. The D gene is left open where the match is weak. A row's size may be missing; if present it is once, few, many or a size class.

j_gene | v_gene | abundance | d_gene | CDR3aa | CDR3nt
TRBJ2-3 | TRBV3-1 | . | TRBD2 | CASSPGLAGAVDTQYF | TGTGCCAGCAGCCCGGGACTAGCGGGAGCGGTGGATACGCAGTATTTT
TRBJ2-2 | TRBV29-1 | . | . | CSVEGVSTGELFF | TGCAGCGTTGAAGGAGTGTCCACCGGGGAGCTGTTTTTT
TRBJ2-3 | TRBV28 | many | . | CASSLFFGDTQYF | TGTGCCAGCAGTTTATTTTTCGGGGATACGCAGTATTTT
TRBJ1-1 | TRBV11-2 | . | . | CASSLAGGVGRDAFF | TGTGCCAGCAGCTTAGCCGGAGGAGTCGGCAGGGACGCTTTCTTT
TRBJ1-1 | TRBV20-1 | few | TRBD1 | CSAQQGSVQAFF | TGCAGTGCACAACAGGGGAGCGTTCAAGCTTTCTTT
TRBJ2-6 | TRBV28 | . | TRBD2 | CASSPLAGVGGANVLTF | TGTGCCAGCAGTCCACTAGCGGGAGTGGGAGGGGCCAACGTCCTGACTTTC
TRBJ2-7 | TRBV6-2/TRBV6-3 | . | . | CASSKGYEQYF | TGTGCCAGCAGTAAAGGGTACGAGCAGTACTTC
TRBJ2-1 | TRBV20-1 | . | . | CSARAQNEQFF | TGCAGTGCTAGAGCCCAGAATGAGCAGTTCTTC
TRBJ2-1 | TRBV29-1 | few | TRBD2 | CSVDGLVDEQFF | TGCAGCGTCGACGGACTAGTCGATGAGCAGTTCTTC
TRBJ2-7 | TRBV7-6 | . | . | CASSPFAGRNEQYF | TGTGCCAGCAGTCCTTTTGCGGGTAGAAACGAGCAGTACTTC
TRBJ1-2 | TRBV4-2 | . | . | CASSPSNYGYTF | TGTGCCAGCAGCCCATCTAACTATGGCTACACCTTC
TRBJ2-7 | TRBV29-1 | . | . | CSVVLFGYEQYF | TGCAGCGTTGTTCTTTTTGGTTACGAGCAGTACTTC
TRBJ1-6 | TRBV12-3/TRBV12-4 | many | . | CASSSGGGTNSPLHF | TGTGCCAGCAGTTCCGGGGGGGGAACTAACTCACCCCTCCACTTT
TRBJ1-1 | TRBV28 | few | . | CASSFEGSEAFF | TGTGCCAGCAGTTTCGAGGGGTCTGAAGCTTTCTTT
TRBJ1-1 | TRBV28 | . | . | CATYLEDTEAFF | TGTGCCACCTACTTGGAGGACACTGAAGCTTTCTTT
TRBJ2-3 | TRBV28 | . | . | CASSLSLAVHTDTQYF | TGTGCCAGCAGTTTAAGCCTTGCCGTCCACACAGATACGCAGTATTTT
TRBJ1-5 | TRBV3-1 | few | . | CASSQSDRGNQPQHF | TGTGCCAGCAGCCAGTCGGACAGAGGCAATCAGCCCCAGCATTTT
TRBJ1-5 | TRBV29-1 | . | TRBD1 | CSVGTGGGQPQHF | TGCAGCGTTGGCACAGGGGGCGGTCAGCCCCAGCATTTT
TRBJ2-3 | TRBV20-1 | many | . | CSARRSRAGPTDTQYF | TGCAGTGCTAGGAGGTCACGAGCGGGCCCCACAGATACGCAGTATTTT
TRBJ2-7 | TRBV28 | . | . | CASSHDGGPTYEQYF | TGTGCCAGCAGCCACGACGGAGGGCCTACCTACGAGCAGTACTTC
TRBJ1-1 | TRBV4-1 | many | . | CASSWDQDSNTEAFF | TGCGCCAGCAGCTGGGACCAAGACTCGAACACTGAAGCTTTCTTT
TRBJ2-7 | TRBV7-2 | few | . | CASSSRTVPYEQYF | TGTGCCAGCAGCTCGCGGACAGTTCCCTATGAGCAGTACTTC
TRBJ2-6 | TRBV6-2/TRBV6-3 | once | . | CASSYESSGANVLTF | TGTGCCAGCAGTTACGAGAGCTCTGGGGCCAACGTCCTGACTTTC
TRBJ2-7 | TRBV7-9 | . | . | CASSLVVGHEQYF | TGTGCCAGCAGCTTAGTAGTCGGACACGAGCAGTACTTC
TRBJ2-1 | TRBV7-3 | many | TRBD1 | CASSTTGSNEQFF | TGTGCCAGCAGCACGACAGGGTCCAATGAGCAGTTCTTC
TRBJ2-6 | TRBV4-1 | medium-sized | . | CASSQDTGSGANVLTF | TGCGCCAGCAGCCAAGATACAGGATCCGGGGCCAACGTCCTGACTTTC
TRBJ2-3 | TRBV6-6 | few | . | CASRTDPGTDTQYF | TGTGCCAGCAGGACCGACCCGGGCACAGATACGCAGTATTTT
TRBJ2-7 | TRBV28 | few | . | CASSLPLGEQYF | TGTGCCAGCAGTTTGCCCCTTGGCGAGCAGTACTTC
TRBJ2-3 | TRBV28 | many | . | CASRGSSTDTQYF | TGTGCCAGCAGGGGGTCTAGCACAGATACGCAGTATTTT
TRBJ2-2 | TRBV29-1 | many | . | CSVAQGGELFF | TGCAGCGTCGCACAGGGCGGGGAGCTGTTTTTT
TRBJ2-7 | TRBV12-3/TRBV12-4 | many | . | CASSPGGAYEQYF | TGTGCCAGCAGCCCAGGGGGGGCCTACGAGCAGTACTTC
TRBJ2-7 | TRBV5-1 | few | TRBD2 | CASSLSPGLAGGMGEQYF | TGCGCCAGCAGCTTGTCTCCGGGACTAGCGGGAGGCATGGGTGAGCAGTACTTC
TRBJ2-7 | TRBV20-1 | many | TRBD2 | CSARKPSGGYEQYF | TGCAGTGCTAGAAAGCCGAGCGGGGGCTACGAGCAGTACTTC
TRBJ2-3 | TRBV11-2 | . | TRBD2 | CASSLGGLAGVSDTQYF | TGTGCCAGCAGCTTAGGCGGGCTAGCGGGAGTCTCCGATACGCAGTATTTT
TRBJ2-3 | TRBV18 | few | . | CASSLQPTTDTQYF | TGTGCCAGCTCTTTACAACCTACCACAGATACGCAGTATTTT
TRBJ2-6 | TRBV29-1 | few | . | CSVDSGAGHHSGANVLTF | TGCAGCGTTGATAGTGGGGCAGGGCATCACTCTGGGGCCAACGTCCTGACTTTC
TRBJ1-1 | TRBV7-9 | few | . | CASSLDMGNTEAFF | TGTGCCAGCAGCCTAGACATGGGGAACACTGAAGCTTTCTTT
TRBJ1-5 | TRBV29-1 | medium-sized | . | CSVGARDQPQHF | TGCAGCGTTGGGGCCAGGGATCAGCCCCAGCATTTT
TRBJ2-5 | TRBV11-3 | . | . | CASSLMGGETQYF | TGTGCCAGCAGTCTAATGGGCGGAGAGACCCAGTACTTC
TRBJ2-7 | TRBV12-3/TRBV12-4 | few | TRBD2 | CASTLLAGSEQYF | TGTGCCAGCACTTTACTAGCGGGGAGTGAGCAGTACTTC
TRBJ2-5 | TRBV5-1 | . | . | CASSFWTAQETQYF | TGCGCCAGCAGCTTTTGGACAGCCCAAGAGACCCAGTACTTC
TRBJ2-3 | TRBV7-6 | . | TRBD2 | CASSLGGIASGSTDTQYF | TGTGCCAGCAGCTTAGGAGGGATCGCTAGCGGCAGCACAGATACGCAGTATTTT
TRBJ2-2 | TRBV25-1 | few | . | CASSESLAGTGELFF | TGTGCCAGCAGTGAATCCCTGGCAGGCACCGGGGAGCTGTTTTTT
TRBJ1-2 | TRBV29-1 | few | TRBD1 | CSADRGTDYGYTF | TGCAGCGCAGACAGGGGAACGGACTATGGCTACACCTTC
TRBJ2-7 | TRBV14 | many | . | CASSQDRRTGGKYEQYF | TGTGCCAGCAGCCAAGACCGACGGACGGGGGGCAAGTACGAGCAGTACTTC
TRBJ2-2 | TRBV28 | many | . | CASSLLQNTGELFF | TGTGCCAGCAGTTTATTGCAGAACACCGGGGAGCTGTTTTTT